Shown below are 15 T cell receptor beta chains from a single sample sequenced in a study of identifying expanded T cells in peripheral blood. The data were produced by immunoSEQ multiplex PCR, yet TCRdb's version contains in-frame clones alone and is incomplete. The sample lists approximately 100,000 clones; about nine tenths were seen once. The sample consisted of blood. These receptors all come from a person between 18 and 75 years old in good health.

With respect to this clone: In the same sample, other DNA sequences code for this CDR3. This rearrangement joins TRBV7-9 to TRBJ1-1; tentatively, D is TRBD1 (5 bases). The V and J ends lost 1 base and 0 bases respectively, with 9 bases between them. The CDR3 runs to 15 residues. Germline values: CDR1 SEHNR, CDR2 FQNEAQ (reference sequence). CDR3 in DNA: TGTGCCAGCAGCTTAGGGGGCCCGTTGAACACTGAAGCTTTCTTT. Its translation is CASSLGGPLNTEAFF. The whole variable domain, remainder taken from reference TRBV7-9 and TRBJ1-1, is DTGVSQNPRHKITKRGQNVTFRCDPISEHNRLYWYRQTLGQGPEFLTYFQNEAQLEKSRLLSDRFSAERPKGSFSTLEIQRTEQGDSAMYLCASSLGGPLNTEAFFGQGTRLTVV.

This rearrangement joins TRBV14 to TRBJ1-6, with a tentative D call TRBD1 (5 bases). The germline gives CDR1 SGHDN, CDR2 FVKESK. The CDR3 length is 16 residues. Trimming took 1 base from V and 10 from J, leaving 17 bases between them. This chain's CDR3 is CASSQAYSRRVSPLHF. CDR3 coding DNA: TGTGCCAGCAGCCAAGCCTACAGCCGCAGGGTCTCACCCCTCCACTTT.

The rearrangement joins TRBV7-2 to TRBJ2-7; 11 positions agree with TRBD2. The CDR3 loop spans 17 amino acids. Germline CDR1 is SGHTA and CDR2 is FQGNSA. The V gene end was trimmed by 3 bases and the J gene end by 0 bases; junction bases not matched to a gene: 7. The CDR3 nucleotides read TGTGCCAGCAGCTTTAGGGGAACTAGCGGGAGCTCCTACGAGCAGTACTTC. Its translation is CASSFRGTSGSSYEQYF.

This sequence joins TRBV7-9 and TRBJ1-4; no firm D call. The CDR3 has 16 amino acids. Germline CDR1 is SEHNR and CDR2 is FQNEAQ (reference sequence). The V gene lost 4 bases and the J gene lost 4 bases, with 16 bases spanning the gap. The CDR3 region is CASSSEKSSSNEKLFF. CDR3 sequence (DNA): TGTGCCAGCAGCTCCGAGAAGTCTAGCAGTAATGAAAAACTGTTTTTT. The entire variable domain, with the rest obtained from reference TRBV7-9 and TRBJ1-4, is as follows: DTGVSQNPRHKITKRGQNVTFRCDPISEHNRLYWYRQTLGQGPEFLTYFQNEAQLEKSRLLSDRFSAERPKGSFSTLEIQRTEQGDSAMYLCASSSEKSSSNEKLFFGSGTQLSVL.

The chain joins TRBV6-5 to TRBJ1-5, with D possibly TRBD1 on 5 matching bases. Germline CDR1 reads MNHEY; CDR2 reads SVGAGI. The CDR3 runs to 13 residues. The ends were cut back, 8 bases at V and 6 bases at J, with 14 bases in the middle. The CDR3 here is CASGQPGGQPQHF. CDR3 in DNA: TGTGCCAGCGGGCAACCTGGGGGTCAGCCCCAGCATTTT.

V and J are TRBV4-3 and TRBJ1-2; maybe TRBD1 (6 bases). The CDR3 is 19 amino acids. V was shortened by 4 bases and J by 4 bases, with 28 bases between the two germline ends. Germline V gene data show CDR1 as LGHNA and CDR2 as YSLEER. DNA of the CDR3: TGCGCCAGCAGCCTTGGGGGGACCCCAGGGCAGGGGCGCACCTATGGCTACACCTTC. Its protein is CASSLGGTPGQGRTYGYTF.

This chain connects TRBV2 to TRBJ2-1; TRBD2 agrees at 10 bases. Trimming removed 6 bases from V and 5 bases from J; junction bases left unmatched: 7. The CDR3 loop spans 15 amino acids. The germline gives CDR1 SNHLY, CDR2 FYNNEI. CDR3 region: CASRALAGINNEQFF. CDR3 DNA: TGTGCCAGCAGAGCACTAGCGGGAATCAACAATGAGCAGTTCTTC.

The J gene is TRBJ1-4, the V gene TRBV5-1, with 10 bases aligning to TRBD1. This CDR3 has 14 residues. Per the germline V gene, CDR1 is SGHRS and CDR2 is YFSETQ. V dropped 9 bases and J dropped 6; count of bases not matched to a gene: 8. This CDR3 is CATRRGQGDEKLFF. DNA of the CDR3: TGCGCCACAAGAAGAGGACAGGGGGATGAAAAACTGTTTTTT.

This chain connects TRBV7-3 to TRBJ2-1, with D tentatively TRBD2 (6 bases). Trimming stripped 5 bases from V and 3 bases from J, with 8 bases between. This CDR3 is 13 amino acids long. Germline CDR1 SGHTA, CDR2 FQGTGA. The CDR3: CASSAGGYNEQFF. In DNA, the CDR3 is TGTGCCAGCAGCGCCGGGGGCTACAATGAGCAGTTCTTC. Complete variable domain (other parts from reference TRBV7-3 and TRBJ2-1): GAGVSQTPSNKVTEKGKYVELRCDPISGHTALYWYRQSLGQGPEFLIYFQGTGAADDSGLPNDRFFAVRPEGSVSTLKIQRTERGDSAVYLCASSAGGYNEQFFGPGTRLTVL.

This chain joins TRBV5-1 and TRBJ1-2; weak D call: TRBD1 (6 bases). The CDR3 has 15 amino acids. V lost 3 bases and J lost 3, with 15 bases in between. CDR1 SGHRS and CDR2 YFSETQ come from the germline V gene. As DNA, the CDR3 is TGCGCCAGCAGCTCCACAGGGAAGGGCTACTATGGCTACACCTTC. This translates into CASSSTGKGYYGYTF.

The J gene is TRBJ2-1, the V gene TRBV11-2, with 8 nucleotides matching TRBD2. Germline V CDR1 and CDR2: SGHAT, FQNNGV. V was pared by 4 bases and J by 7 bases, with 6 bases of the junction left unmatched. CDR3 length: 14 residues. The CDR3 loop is CASSSSTGGNEQFF. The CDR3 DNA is TGTGCCAGCAGCTCCTCCACGGGGGGGAATGAGCAGTTCTTC. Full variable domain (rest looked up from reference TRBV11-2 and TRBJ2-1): EAGVAQSPRYKIIEKRQSVAFWCNPISGHATLYWYQQILGQGPKLLIQFQNNGVVDDSQLPKDRFSAERLKGVDSTLKIQPAKLEDSAVYLCASSSSTGGNEQFFGPGTRLTVL.

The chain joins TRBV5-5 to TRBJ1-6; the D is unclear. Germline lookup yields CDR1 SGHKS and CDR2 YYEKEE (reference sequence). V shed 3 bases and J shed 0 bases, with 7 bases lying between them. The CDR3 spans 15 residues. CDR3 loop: CASSWATSYNSPLHF. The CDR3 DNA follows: TGTGCCAGCAGCTGGGCGACCTCCTATAATTCACCCCTCCACTTT. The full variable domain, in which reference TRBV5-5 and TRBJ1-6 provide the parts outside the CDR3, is DAGVTQSPTHLIKTRGQQVTLRCSPISGHKSVSWYQQVLGQGPQFIFQYYEKEERGRGNFPDRFSARQFPNYSSELNVNALLLGDSALYLCASSWATSYNSPLHFGNGTRLTVT.

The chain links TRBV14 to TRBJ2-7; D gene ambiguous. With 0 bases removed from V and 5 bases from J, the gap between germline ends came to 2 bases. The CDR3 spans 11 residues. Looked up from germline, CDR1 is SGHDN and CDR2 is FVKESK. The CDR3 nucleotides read TGTGCCAGCAGCCAAGACAACGAGCAGTACTTC. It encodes CASSQDNEQYF.

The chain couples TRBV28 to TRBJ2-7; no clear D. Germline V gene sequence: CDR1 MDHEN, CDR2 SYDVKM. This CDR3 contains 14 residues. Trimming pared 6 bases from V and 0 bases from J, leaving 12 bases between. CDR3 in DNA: TGTGCCAGCAGCCGGTCAATAAGCTCCTACGAGCAGTACTTC. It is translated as CASSRSISSYEQYF.

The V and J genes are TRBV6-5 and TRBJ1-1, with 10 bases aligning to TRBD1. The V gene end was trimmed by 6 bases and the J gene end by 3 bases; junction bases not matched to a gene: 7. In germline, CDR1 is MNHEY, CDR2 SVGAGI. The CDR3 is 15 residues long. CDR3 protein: CASRRDRGLDTEAFF. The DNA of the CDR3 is TGTGCCAGCAGGAGAGACAGGGGGCTGGACACTGAAGCTTTCTTT.